The T cell receptor beta chain described here comes from a study of beta chain features in type 1 diabetes. Expressed TCRB transcripts were sequenced, since all the RNA that had been isolated was reverse transcribed. The protocol was immunoSEQ multiplex PCR, while the TCRdb copy is restricted to in-frame clones and leaves out a portion. This repertoire shows hundreds of thousands of clones, around a sixth found once; its top ten account for 0.023%. Germline V CDR1 and CDR2: SNHLY, FYNNEI. V lost 6 bases and J lost 3; bases outside the gene matches: 11. This CDR3 is 15 amino acids long. This clonotype originated in a woman under 30 in good health. Sequenced: naive CD4+ T cells from blood. The chain combines TRBV2 with TRBJ2-7; 7 positions agree with TRBD2. The CDR3 is CASSGAGLPNYEQYF. The CDR3 DNA sequence: TGTGCCAGCAGCGGAGCGGGACTTCCTAACTACGAGCAGTACTTC.